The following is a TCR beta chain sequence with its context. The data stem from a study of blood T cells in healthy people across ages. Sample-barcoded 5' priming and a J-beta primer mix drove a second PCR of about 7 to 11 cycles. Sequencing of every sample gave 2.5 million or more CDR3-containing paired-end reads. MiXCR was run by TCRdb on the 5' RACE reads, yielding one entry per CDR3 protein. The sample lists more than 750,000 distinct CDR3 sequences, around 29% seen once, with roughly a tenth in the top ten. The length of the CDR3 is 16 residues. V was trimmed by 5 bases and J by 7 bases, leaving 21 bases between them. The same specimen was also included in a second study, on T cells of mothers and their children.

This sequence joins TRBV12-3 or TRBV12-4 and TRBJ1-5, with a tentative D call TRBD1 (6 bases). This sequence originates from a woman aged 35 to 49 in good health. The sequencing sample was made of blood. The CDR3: CASSPRMSGAGQPQHF. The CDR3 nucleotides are TGTGCCAGCAGTCCCCGCATGTCAGGGGCCGGCCAGCCCCAGCATTTT.